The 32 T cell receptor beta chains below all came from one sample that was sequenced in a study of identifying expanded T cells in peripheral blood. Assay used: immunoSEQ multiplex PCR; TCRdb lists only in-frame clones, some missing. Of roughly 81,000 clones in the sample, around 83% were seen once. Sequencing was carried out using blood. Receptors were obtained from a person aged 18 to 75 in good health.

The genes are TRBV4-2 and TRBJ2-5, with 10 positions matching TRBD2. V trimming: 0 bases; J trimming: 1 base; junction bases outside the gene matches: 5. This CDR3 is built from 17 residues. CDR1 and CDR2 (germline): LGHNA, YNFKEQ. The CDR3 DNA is TGTGCCAGCAGCCAAGAGGGACTAGCGTACCGCCAAGAGACCCAGTACTTC. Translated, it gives CASSQEGLAYRQETQYF.

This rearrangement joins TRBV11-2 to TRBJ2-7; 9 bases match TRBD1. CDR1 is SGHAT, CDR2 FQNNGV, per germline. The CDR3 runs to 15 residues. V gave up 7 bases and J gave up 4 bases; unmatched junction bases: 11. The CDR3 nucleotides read TGTGCCAGCAAAGGCCACGGACAGGGGAAATACGAGCAGTACTTC. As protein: CASKGHGQGKYEQYF. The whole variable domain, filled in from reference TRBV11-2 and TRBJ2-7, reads EAGVAQSPRYKIIEKRQSVAFWCNPISGHATLYWYQQILGQGPKLLIQFQNNGVVDDSQLPKDRFSAERLKGVDSTLKIQPAKLEDSAVYLCASKGHGQGKYEQYFGPGTRLTVT.

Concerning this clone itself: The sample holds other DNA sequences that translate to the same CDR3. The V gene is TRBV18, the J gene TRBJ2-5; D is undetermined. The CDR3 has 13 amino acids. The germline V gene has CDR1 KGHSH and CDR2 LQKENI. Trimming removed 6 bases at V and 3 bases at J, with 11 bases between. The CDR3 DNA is TGTGCCAGCTCCCCAAGGAGCGAAGAGACCCAGTACTTC. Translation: CASSPRSEETQYF.

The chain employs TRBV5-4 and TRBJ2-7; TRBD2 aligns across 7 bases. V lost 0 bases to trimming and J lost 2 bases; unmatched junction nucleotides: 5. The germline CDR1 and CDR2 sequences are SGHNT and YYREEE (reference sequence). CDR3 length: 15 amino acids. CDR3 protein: CASSLGGGSTYEQYF. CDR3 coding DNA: TGTGCCAGCAGCTTGGGGGGGGGATCTACCTACGAGCAGTACTTC.

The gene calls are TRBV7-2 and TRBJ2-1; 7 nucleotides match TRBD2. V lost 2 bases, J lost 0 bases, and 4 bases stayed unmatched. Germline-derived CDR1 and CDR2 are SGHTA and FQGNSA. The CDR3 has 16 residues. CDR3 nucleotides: TGTGCCAGCAGCTTATCGTCGGGGGGCTCCTACAATGAGCAGTTCTTC. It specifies CASSLSSGGSYNEQFF.

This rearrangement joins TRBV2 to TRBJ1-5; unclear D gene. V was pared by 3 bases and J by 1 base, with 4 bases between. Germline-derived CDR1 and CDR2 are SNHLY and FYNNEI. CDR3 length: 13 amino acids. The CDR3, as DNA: TGTGCCAGCAGTGATGGGAGCAATCAGCCCCAGCATTTT. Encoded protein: CASSDGSNQPQHF.

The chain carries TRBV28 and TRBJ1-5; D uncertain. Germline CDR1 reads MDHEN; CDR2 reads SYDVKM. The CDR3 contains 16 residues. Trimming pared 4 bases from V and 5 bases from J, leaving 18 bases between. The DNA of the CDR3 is TGTGCCAGCAGTTCACGTCGCGGCAGCCCGGATCAGCCCCAGCATTTT. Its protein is CASSSRRGSPDQPQHF.

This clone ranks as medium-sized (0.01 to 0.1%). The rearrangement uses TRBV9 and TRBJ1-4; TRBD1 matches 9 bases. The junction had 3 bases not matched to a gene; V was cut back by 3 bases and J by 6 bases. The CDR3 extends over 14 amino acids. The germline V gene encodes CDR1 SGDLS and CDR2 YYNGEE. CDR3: CASSGDREDEKLFF. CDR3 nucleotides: TGTGCCAGCAGCGGGGACAGGGAGGATGAAAAACTGTTTTTT. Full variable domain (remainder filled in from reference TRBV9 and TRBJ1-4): DSGVTQTPKHLITATGQRVTLRCSPRSGDLSVYWYQQSLDQGLQFLIQYYNGEERAKGNILERFSAQQFPDLHSELNLSSLELGDSALYFCASSGDREDEKLFFGSGTQLSVL.

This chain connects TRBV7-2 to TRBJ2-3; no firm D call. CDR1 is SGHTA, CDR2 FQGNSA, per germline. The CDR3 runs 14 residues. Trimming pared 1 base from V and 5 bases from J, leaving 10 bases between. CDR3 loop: CASSLVGLVDTQYF. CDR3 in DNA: TGTGCCAGCAGCTTAGTGGGTTTAGTAGATACGCAGTATTTT. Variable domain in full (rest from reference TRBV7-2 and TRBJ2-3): GAGVSQSPSNKVTEKGKDVELRCDPISGHTALYWYRQSLGQGLEFLIYFQGNSAPDKSGLPSDRFSAERTGGSVSTLTIQRTQQEDSAVYLCASSLVGLVDTQYFGPGTRLTVL.

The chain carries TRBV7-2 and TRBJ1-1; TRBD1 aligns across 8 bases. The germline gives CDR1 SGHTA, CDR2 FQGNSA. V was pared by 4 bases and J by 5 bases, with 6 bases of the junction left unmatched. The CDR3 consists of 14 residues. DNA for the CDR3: TGTGCCAGCAGCTCAACGACAGGGGAAACTGAAGCTTTCTTT. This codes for CASSSTTGETEAFF.

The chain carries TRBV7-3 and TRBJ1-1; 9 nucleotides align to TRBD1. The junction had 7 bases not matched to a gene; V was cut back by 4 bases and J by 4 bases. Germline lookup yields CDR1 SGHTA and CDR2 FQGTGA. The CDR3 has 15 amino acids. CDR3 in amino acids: CASSYTGGSGTEAFF. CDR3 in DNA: TGTGCCAGCAGCTATACAGGGGGCAGTGGCACTGAAGCTTTCTTT.

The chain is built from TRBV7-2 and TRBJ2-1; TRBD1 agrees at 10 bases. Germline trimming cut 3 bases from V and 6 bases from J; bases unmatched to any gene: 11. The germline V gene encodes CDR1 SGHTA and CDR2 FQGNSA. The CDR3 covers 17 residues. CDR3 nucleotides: TGTGCCAGCAGCTTCGACCTTCGGGACAGGGGTTCCAATGAGCAGTTCTTC. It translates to CASSFDLRDRGSNEQFF.

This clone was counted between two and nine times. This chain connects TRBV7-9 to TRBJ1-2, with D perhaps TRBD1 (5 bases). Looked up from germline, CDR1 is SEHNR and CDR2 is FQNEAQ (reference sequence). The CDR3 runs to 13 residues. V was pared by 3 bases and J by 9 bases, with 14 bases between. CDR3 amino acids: CASSLRGRESYTF. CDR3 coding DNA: TGTGCCAGCAGCTTGCGGGGACGGGAGAGCTACACCTTC.

The CDR3 reads CASSLPPGHHSYEQYF. CDR3 coding DNA: TGTGCCAGCAGCTTGCCGCCGGGACACCACTCCTACGAGCAGTACTTC. The genes are TRBV7-9 and TRBJ2-7; weak D call: TRBD1 (6 bases). This CDR3 is built from 16 residues. The germline gives CDR1 SEHNR, CDR2 FQNEAQ (reference sequence). V lost 3 bases and J 0 bases, leaving 15 bases between the germline ends.

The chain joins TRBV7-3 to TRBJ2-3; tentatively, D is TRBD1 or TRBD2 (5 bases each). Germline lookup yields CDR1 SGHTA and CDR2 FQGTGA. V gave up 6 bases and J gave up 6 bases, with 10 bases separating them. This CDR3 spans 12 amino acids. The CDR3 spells CASSGGSDTQYF. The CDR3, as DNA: TGTGCCAGCAGTGGGGGTTCGGATACGCAGTATTTT. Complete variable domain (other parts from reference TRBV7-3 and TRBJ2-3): GAGVSQTPSNKVTEKGKYVELRCDPISGHTALYWYRQSLGQGPEFLIYFQGTGAADDSGLPNDRFFAVRPEGSVSTLKIQRTERGDSAVYLCASSGGSDTQYFGPGTRLTVL.

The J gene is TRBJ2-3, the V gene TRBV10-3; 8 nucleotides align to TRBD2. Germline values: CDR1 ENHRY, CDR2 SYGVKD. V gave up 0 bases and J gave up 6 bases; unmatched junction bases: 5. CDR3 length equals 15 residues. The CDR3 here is CAISESGAGVDTQYF. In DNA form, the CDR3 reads TGTGCCATCAGTGAGTCGGGAGCGGGAGTGGATACGCAGTATTTT.

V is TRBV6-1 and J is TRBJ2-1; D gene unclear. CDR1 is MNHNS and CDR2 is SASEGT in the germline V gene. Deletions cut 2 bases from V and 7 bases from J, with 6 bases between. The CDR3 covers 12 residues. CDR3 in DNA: TGTGCCAGCAGTGAAACCTGGAATGAGCAGTTCTTC. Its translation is CASSETWNEQFF.

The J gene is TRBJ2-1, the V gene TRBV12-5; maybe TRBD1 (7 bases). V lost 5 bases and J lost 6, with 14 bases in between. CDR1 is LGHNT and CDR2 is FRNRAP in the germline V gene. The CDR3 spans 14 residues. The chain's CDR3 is CASGPNQGGNEQFF. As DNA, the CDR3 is TGTGCTAGTGGTCCCAACCAGGGGGGCAATGAGCAGTTCTTC.

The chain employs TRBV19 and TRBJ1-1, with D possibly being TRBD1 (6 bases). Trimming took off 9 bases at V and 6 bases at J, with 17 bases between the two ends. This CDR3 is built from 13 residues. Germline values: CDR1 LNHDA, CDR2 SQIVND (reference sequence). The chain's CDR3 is CASLPGAGSEAFF. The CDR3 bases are TGTGCCAGCTTGCCGGGGGCAGGATCTGAAGCTTTCTTT. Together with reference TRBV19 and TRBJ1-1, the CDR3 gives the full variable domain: DGGITQSPKYLFRKEGQNVTLSCEQNLNHDAMYWYRQDPGQGLRLIYYSQIVNDFQKGDIAEGYSVSREKKESFPLTVTSAQKNPTAFYLCASLPGAGSEAFFGQGTRLTVV.

The CDR3 loop reads CASSLVWDSGNNEQFF. CDR3 DNA: TGTGCCAGCAGCTTGGTTTGGGATAGCGGGAACAATGAGCAGTTCTTC. The chain employs TRBV7-8 and TRBJ2-1; TRBD2 aligns across 8 bases. This CDR3 comprises 16 residues. Trimming removed 3 bases from V and 5 bases from J; junction bases left unmatched: 9. Germline V gives CDR1 SGHVS, CDR2 FQNEAQ.

As DNA, the CDR3 is TGTGCCAGCAGCGTAAATTGGGACAGGGGAAACATTCAGTACTTC. This codes for CASSVNWDRGNIQYF. The rearrangement uses TRBV5-5 and TRBJ2-4, with 10 nucleotides matching TRBD1. The junction had 7 bases not matched to a gene; V was cut back by 4 bases and J by 6 bases. The CDR3 runs 15 residues. Germline CDR1 reads SGHKS; CDR2 reads YYEKEE (reference sequence).

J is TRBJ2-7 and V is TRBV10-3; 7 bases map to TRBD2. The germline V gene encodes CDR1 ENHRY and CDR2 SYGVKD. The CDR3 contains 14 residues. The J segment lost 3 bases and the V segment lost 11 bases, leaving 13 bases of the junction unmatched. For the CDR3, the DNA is TGTGCCTCCGGGGGAGGGGTACGAGACTACGAGCAGTACTTC. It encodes CASGGGVRDYEQYF.

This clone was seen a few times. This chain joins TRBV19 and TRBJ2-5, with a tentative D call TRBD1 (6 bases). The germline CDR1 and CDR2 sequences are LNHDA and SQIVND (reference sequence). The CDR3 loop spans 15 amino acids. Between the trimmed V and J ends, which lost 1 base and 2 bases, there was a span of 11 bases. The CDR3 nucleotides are TGTGCCAGTAGTATAGGACAGGACCTTCAAGAGACCCAGTACTTC. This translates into CASSIGQDLQETQYF.

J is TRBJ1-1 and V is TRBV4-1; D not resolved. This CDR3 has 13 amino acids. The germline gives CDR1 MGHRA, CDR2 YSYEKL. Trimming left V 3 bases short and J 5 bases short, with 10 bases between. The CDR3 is CASSHLIRTEAFF. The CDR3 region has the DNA TGCGCCAGCAGCCACTTAATAAGGACTGAAGCTTTCTTT.

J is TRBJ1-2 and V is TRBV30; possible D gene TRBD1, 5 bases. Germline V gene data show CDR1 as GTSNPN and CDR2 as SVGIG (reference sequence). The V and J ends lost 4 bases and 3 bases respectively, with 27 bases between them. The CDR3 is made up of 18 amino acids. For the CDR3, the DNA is TGTGCCTGGATAATGGGACCGGGAAACACCTGTTGGGACTATGGCTACACCTTC. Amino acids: CAWIMGPGNTCWDYGYTF.

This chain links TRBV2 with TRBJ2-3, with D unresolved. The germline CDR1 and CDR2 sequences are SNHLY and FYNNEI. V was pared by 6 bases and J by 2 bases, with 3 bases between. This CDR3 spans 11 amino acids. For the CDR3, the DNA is TGTGCCAGCAGATACACAGATACGCAGTATTTT. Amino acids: CASRYTDTQYF.

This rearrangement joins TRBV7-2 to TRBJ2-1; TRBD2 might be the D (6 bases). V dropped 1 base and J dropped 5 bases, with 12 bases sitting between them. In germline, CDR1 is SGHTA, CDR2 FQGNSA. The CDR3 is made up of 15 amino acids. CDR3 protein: CASSLDGRGNNEQFF. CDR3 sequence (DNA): TGTGCCAGCAGCTTAGATGGGCGGGGCAACAATGAGCAGTTCTTC.

The CDR3 loop is CASLIWGREAREQYF. The CDR3 DNA reads TGTGCCAGTCTTATCTGGGGGCGGGAGGCCCGCGAGCAGTACTTC. The chain is built from TRBV13 and TRBJ2-7; 8 nucleotides align to TRBD2. CDR1 is PRHDT, CDR2 FYEKMQ, per germline (reference sequence). This CDR3 region has 15 residues. The J segment lost 6 bases and the V segment lost 9 bases, leaving 16 bases of the junction unmatched. The full variable domain, with the rest looked up from reference TRBV13 and TRBJ2-7, is AAGVIQSPRHLIKEKRETATLKCYPIPRHDTVYWYQQGPGQDPQFLISFYEKMQSDKGSIPDRFSAQQFSDYHSELNMSSLELGDSALYFCASLIWGREAREQYFGPGTRLTVT.

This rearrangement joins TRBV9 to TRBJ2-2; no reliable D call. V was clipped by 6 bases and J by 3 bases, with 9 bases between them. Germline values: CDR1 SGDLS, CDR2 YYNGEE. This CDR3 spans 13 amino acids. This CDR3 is CASTGYDTGELFF. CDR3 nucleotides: TGTGCCAGCACGGGCTACGACACCGGGGAGCTGTTTTTT.

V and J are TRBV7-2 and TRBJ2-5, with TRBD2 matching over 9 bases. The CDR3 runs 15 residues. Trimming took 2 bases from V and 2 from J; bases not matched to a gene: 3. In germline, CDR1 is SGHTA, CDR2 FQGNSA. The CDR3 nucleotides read TGTGCCAGCAGCTTAAGCGGGAGGAGTCAAGAGACCCAGTACTTC. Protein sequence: CASSLSGRSQETQYF.

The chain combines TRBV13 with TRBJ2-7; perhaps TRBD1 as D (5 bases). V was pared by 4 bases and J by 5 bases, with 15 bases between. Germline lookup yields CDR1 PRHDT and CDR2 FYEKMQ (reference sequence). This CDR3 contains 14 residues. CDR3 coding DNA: TGTGCCAGCAGCTCATCTCAGGGTACGCACGAGCAGTACTTC. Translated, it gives CASSSSQGTHEQYF.

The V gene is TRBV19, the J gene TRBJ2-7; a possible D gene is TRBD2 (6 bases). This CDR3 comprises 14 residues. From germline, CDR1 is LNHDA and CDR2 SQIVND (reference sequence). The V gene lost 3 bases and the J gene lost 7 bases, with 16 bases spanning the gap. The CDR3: CASSITGTPGEQYF. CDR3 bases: TGTGCCAGTAGTATCACCGGGACTCCGGGGGAGCAGTACTTC.